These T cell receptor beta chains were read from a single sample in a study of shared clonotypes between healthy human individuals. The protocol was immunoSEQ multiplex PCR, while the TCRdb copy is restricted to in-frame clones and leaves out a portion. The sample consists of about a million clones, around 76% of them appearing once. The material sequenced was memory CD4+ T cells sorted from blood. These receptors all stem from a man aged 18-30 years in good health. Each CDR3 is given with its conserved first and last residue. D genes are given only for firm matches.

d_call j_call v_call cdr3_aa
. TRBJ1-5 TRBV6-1 CASSGTENQPQHF
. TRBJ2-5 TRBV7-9 CASNRGGTQYF
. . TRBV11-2 CASTKSQGTSYEQYF
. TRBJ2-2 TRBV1 CTSSQGTSNTGELFF
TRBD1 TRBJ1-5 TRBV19 CASTKTGVNQPQHF
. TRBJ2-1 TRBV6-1 CATWFGTANEQFF
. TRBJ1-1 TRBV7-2 CASSQGRTGSEAFF
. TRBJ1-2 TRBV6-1 CASSELPDRYGYTF
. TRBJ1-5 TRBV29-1 CSVGAEDQPQHF
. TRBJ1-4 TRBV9 CASSAGGGTTNEKLFF
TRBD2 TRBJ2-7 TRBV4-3 CASSLRTTGGSYEQYF
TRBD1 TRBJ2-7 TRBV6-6 CASSTGGTYEQYF
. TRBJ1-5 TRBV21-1 CASSDRNQPQHF
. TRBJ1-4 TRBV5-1 CASSSQGSNEKLFF
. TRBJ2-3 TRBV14 CASSQGDTQYF
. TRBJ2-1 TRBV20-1 CSANLIIGQFF
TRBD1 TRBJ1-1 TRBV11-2 CASSWTGARTEAFF
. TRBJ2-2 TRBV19 CASSMEGILGELFF
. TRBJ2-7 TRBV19 CASSRAVGEQYF
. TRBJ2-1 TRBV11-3 CASSLGIASSYNEQFF
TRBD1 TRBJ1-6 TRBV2 CASKTGPYNSPLHF
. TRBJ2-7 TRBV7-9 CASSLSGYEQYF
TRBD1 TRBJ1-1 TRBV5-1 CASSLEGGGQSKGSKAFF
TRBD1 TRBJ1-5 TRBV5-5 CASSLGTGSNQPQHF
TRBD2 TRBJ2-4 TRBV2 CASRQAGENIQYF
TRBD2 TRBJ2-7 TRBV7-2 CASSRTSGRYEQYF
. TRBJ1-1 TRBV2 CASSRANTEAFF
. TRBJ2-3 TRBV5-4 CASSSFRGTDTQYF
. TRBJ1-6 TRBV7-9 CASSYAGGSYNSPLHF
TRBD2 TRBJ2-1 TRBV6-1 CASSEGPTSTWQFF
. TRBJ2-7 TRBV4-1 CASSQGALWEQYF
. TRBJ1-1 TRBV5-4 CASSSGGVGTEAFF
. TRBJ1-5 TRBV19 CASNDMAGVITPQHF
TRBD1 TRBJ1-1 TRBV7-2 CASSFRTGGNTEAFF
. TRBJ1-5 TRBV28 CASSHGAGGNQPQHF
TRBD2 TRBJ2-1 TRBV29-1 CSVPRGSGGFGYEQFF
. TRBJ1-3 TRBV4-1 CASSPISSSGNTIYF
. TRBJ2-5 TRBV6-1 CASSEGASNSIETQYF
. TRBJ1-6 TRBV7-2 CASSPTFLLGSPLHF
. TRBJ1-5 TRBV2 CATGAASYQPQHF
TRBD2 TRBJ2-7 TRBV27 CASSLGLVAEQYF
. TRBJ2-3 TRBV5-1 CASSLASVTDTQYF